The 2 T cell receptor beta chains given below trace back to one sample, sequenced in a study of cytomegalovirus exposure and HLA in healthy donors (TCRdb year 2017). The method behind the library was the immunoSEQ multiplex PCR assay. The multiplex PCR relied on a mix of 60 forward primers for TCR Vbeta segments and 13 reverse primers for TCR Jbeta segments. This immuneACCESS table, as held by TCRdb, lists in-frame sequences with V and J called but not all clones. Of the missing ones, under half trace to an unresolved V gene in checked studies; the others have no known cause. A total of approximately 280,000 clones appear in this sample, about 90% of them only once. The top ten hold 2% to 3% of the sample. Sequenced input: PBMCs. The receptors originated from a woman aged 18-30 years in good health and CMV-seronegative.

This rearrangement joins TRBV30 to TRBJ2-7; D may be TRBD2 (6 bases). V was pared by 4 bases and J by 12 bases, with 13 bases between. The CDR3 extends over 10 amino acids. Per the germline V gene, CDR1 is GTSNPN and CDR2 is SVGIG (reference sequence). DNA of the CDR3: TGTGCCTGGAAGATCGGGGGTATGTACTTC. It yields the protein CAWKIGGMYF. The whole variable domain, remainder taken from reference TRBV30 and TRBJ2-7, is SQTIHQWPATLVQPVGSPLSLECTVEGTSNPNLYWYRQAAGRGLQLLFYSVGIGQISSEVPQNLSASRPQDRQFILSSKKLLLSDSGFYLCAWKIGGMYFGPGTRLTVT.

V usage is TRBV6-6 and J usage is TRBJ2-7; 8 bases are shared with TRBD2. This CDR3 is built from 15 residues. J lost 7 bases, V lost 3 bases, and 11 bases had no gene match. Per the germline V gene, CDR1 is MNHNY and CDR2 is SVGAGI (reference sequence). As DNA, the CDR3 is TGTGCCAGCAGTTATCGAGCGGGGGTACGAGGGGAGCAGTACTTC. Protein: CASSYRAGVRGEQYF.